The text below deals with one T cell receptor beta chain. The antigen remains unidentified. The sample belongs to a study of early T cells in non-severe SARS-CoV-2 infection. Study-wide context: Bulk RNA from unsorted whole blood was sequenced; chains were unpaired.

cDNA molecules, individually, were tagged with unique molecular identifiers. TCRdb recomputed calls from the 5' RACE reads with MiXCR, one row per CDR3 protein. The profile shows about 25,000 distinct CDR3 sequences, around 4% of them singletons. Study findings and constraints: VDJdb-based matching was biased toward anti-spike CD8 responses and missed private and CD4 specificities.

The origin of this receptor is an adult who was a healthcare worker with PCR-confirmed SARS-CoV-2 infection or an uninfected control (not recorded which). The sequenced sample was whole blood.

The CDR3 bases are TGCGCCAGCAGCTTGGGGCCGCTTTCTGGGGCCAACGTCCTGACTTTC. It codes for CASSLGPLSGANVLTF. This chain connects TRBV5-1 to TRBJ2-6; no firm D call. Per the germline V gene, CDR1 is SGHRS and CDR2 is YFSETQ. Deletions cut 0 bases from V and 1 base from J, with 8 bases between. The CDR3 is 16 residues long.